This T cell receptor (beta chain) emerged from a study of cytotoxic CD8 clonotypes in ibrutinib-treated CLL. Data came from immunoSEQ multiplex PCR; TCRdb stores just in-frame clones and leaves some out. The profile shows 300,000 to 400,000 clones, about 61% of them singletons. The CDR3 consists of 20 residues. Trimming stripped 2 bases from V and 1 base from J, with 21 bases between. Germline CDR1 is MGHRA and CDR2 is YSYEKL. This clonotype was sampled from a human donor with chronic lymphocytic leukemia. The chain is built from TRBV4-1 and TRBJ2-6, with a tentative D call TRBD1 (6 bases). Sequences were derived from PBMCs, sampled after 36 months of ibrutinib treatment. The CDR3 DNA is TGCGCCAGCAGCCAAACGAAGGGGCAGGGGAAATTGTCTGGGGCCAACGTCCTGACTTTC. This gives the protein CASSQTKGQGKLSGANVLTF.